This TCR beta chain was profiled in a study of shared clonotypes between healthy human individuals. This table comes from immunoSEQ multiplex PCR, and its TCRdb copy is limited to in-frame clones, with some not included. Of 2 million to 2.5 million clones listed, under 95% were seen once; the top ten hold 0.37%. Only Caucasian adults living in Nashville, Tennessee made up the donor group. From germline, CDR1 is MNHNS and CDR2 SASEGT. The ends lost 3 bases at V and 4 bases at J; junction bases unmatched: 4. The CDR3 is made up of 14 amino acids. The sequencing input was naive CD4+ T cells from PBMCs. Subset specified: CD45RA+ positively selected. J is TRBJ2-7 and V is TRBV6-1, with TRBD2 identical over 9 bases. The TCR sequence derives from a man younger than 35 in good health. Some clones in this sample may be carry-over from other donors' samples. The CDR3 loop reads CASSEGGLAYEQYF. The CDR3 nucleotides read TGTGCCAGCAGTGAGGGGGGACTAGCATACGAGCAGTACTTC.